This T cell receptor beta chain was sequenced in a study of regulatory T cells in long-lasting Graves disease. The study, taken as a whole, reports: Persistent disease preferred TRBV28, TRBJ1-2 and TRBJ2-5.

The time point here: newly diagnosed GD, antithyroid drugs for less than 3 months. PBMCs were the source of the RNA used for TCR sequencing. Each of the patients was recruited from an endocrinology department situated in Xi'an, China. This CDR3 has 14 residues. CDR1 is GTSNPN, CDR2 SVGIG, per germline (reference sequence). After removal of 5 bases from V and 4 bases from J, the junction contained 7 bases not matched to a gene. CDR3 regions were amplified by Arm-PCR using iRepertoire HTBI primers to build TCR beta libraries. TCRdb re-analysed the multiplex PCR reads in MiXCR, keeping a single row per CDR3 protein. The table lists hundreds of thousands of distinct CDR3 sequences, roughly 13% of them singletons, with about 10% in the top ten. A remark on this clonotype: Its target is unknown.

These data were likewise used in another study, on T cells in Graves' hyperthyroidism and ophthalmopathy. That study reports: Each patient was aged 18 to 65 and had newly diagnosed hyperthyroidism of under 2 months' duration.

This TCR was sampled from a man under 40 with Graves disease. Sequenced material: peripheral blood mononuclear cells (PBMCs), taken at new diagnosis, from a patient treated with antithyroid drugs. This chain uses TRBV30 with TRBJ2-2, with 7 positions matching TRBD2. The CDR3 spells CAWARDYSTGELFF. The DNA of the CDR3 is TGTGCCTGGGCCCGGGACTACTCCACCGGGGAGCTGTTTTTT.